This T cell receptor (beta chain) was captured in a study of blood T cell repertoires in COVID-19. The protocol was immunoSEQ multiplex PCR, while the TCRdb copy is restricted to in-frame clones and leaves out a portion. Of 40,000 to 50,000 clones listed, around 81% are singletons. Per the germline V gene, CDR1 is SSHAT and CDR2 is FNYEAQ (reference sequence). The CDR3 contains 15 residues. This clone was recorded only once. The junction and the germline gene differ at one end; a read error may be behind it. The clonotype comes from a woman of 80 years or more with acute or convalescent COVID-19. The material sequenced was peripheral blood. The rearrangement joins TRBV7-7 to TRBJ2-5, with TRBD1 matching 9 bases. This CDR3 is CASSPGTGRGETQYF. DNA for the CDR3: TGTGCTAGCAGCCCCGGGACAGGGCGGGGGGAGACCCAGTACTTC. The full variable domain, rest sourced from reference TRBV7-7 and TRBJ2-5, is GAGVSQSPRYKVTKRGQDVTLRCDPISSHATLYWYQQALGQGPEFLTYFNYEAQPDKSGLPSDRFSAERPEGSISTLTIQRTEQRDSAMYRCASSPGTGRGETQYFGPGTRLLVL.